The rows below give T cell receptor beta chains drawn from one sample of a study of molecular identifiers for immune sequencing clone quantification. TCRdb reanalysed the PCR reads using MiXCR and keeps one entry per CDR3 protein. The data show 20,000 to 30,000 distinct CDR3 sequences, 17% seen once. Input material: naive CD8+ T cells from blood, with Jurkat cell RNA spiked in. These receptors came from a human donor in good health. Some libraries in this study had Jurkat cell RNA spiked in. Each CDR3 is given with its conserved first and last residue. The D gene is left open where the match is weak. Clone size is given for some rows only: seen once, a few or many times, or a class if the clone is expanded.

V gene	J gene	clone size	D gene	CDR3 protein	CDR3 DNA
TRBV5-1	TRBJ2-7	medium-sized	TRBD1	CASSPGQGQSYEQYF	TGCGCCAGCAGCCCCGGCCAGGGACAGAGCTACGAGCAGTACTTC
TRBV19	TRBJ1-1	many	NA	CASRWSGNTEAFF	TGTGCCAGCCGGTGGTCGGGGAACACTGAAGCTTTCTTT
TRBV27	TRBJ2-3	many	NA	CASSLSPPARWADTQYF	TGTGCCAGCAGTTTATCCCCGCCGGCCCGCTGGGCAGATACGCAGTATTTT
TRBV29-1	TRBJ2-2	many	TRBD2	CSVRTRSTGELFF	TGCAGCGTTCGGACTAGGAGCACCGGGGAGCTGTTTTTT
TRBV2	TRBJ2-5	many	NA	CASGETQYF	TGTGCCAGCGGTGAGACCCAGTACTTC
TRBV6-2/TRBV6-3	TRBJ2-3	many	TRBD2	CASSALPYRLAGGPDTQYF	TGTGCCAGCAGTGCACTCCCGTACAGACTAGCGGGAGGGCCAGATACGCAGTATTTT
TRBV11-2	TRBJ2-1	many	TRBD2	CASSSPFGTSVYNEQFF	TGTGCCAGCAGTTCCCCCTTCGGGACTAGCGTCTACAATGAGCAGTTCTTC
TRBV27	TRBJ2-5	many	TRBD1	CASKGTGGLETQYF	TGTGCCAGTAAAGGGACAGGGGGCCTGGAGACCCAGTACTTC
TRBV5-1	TRBJ2-3	many	NA	CASRSGRVFADTQYF	TGCGCCAGCAGATCAGGCAGGGTTTTTGCAGATACGCAGTATTTT
TRBV20-1	TRBJ2-3	NA	NA	CSATGDFGTDTQYF	TGCAGTGCTACAGGGGACTTTGGCACAGATACGCAGTATTTT
TRBV6-5	TRBJ2-7	medium-sized	TRBD1	CASSYMYRGDEQYF	TGTGCCAGCAGTTACATGTACAGGGGGGACGAGCAGTACTTC
TRBV30	TRBJ2-3	NA	NA	CAWTWGAVTDTQYF	TGTGCCTGGACCTGGGGGGCGGTGACAGATACGCAGTATTTT
TRBV25-1	TRBJ2-3	many	TRBD2	CASQGGLAATDTQYF	TGTGCCAGCCAAGGGGGACTAGCGGCCACAGATACGCAGTATTTT
TRBV12-3/TRBV12-4	TRBJ1-1	many	NA	CASSLGGGLMNTEAFF	TGTGCCAGCAGTTTAGGAGGGGGACTGATGAACACTGAAGCTTTCTTT
TRBV27	TRBJ1-5	many	NA	CASSLGRGQPQHF	TGTGCCAGCAGTTTAGGGAGGGGCCAGCCCCAGCATTTT
TRBV3-1	TRBJ1-1	many	TRBD1	CASSQERLGQGRTEAFF	TGTGCCAGCAGCCAAGAACGACTGGGACAGGGAAGAACTGAAGCTTTCTTT
TRBV4-1	TRBJ2-3	many	TRBD1	CASSQGGQSTDTQYF	TGCGCCAGCAGCCAAGGGGGACAGTCCACAGATACGCAGTATTTT
TRBV29-1	TRBJ2-7	medium-sized	NA	CSVEDLRRSGEQYF	TGCAGCGTTGAAGATTTGAGGCGGAGTGGCGAGCAGTACTTC
TRBV7-6	TRBJ1-1	many	NA	CASSLRMGPTEAFF	TGTGCCAGCAGCTTAAGGATGGGCCCAACTGAAGCTTTCTTT
TRBV11-1	TRBJ2-7	few	NA	CARLGEDRFQYEQYF	TGTGCCAGGCTAGGGGAGGACAGGTTTCAGTACGAGCAGTACTTC
TRBV25-1	TRBJ2-5	many	NA	CASSDPDLGETQYF	TGTGCCAGCAGTGATCCGGACCTCGGGGAGACCCAGTACTTC
TRBV3-1	TRBJ1-2	many	NA	CASSQEGGPTAYGYTF	TGTGCCAGCAGCCAAGAAGGGGGACCGACCGCCTATGGCTACACCTTC
TRBV18	TRBJ2-2	many	TRBD2	CASSPQPWLAENTGELFF	TGTGCCAGCTCACCACAACCGTGGCTAGCGGAAAACACCGGGGAGCTGTTTTTT
TRBV6-5	TRBJ1-6	many	NA	CASSYSVYRVDSPLHF	TGTGCCAGCAGTTACTCGGTTTACAGGGTTGATTCACCCCTCCACTTT
TRBV29-1	TRBJ2-3	medium-sized	TRBD1	CSADLRDRVADTQYF	TGCAGCGCAGACCTACGGGACAGGGTCGCAGATACGCAGTATTTT
TRBV7-2	TRBJ2-3	many	NA	CASSLDWGHQDTQYF	TGTGCCAGCAGCTTAGACTGGGGGCATCAAGATACGCAGTATTTT
TRBV2	TRBJ1-1	many	TRBD1	CATQGWTGGSTEAFF	TGTGCCACCCAAGGGTGGACAGGGGGAAGCACTGAAGCTTTCTTT
TRBV7-9	TRBJ2-3	many	TRBD2	CASSPLAGGPKDTQYF	TGTGCCAGCAGCCCACTAGCGGGAGGGCCAAAAGATACGCAGTATTTT
TRBV20-1	TRBJ2-7	many	NA	CSARDLGSPESRQDEQYF	TGCAGTGCTAGAGATCTGGGGTCTCCCGAATCAAGGCAGGACGAGCAGTACTTC
TRBV6-2/TRBV6-3	TRBJ2-2	NA	NA	CASSPRGGNTGELFF	TGTGCCAGCAGCCCCCGGGGAGGTAACACCGGGGAGCTGTTTTTT
TRBV28	TRBJ2-7	many	NA	CASSLASTYEQYF	TGTGCCAGCAGTTTGGCCAGCACCTACGAGCAGTACTTC
TRBV19	TRBJ1-5	many	NA	CASSIVQASNQPQHF	TGTGCCAGTAGTATAGTACAGGCCAGTAATCAGCCCCAGCATTTT
TRBV4-1	TRBJ1-5	medium-sized	NA	CASSQDAENQPQHF	TGCGCCAGCAGCCAAGATGCCGAAAATCAGCCCCAGCATTTT
TRBV19	TRBJ1-5	many	TRBD1	CASSIGPGGLSQPQHF	TGTGCCAGTAGTATCGGCCCAGGGGGCCTGAGTCAGCCCCAGCATTTT
TRBV6-2/TRBV6-3	TRBJ1-2	many	TRBD1	CASSRSPGTGGIGYTF	TGTGCCAGCAGCCGCTCACCCGGGACAGGGGGTATCGGCTACACCTTC
TRBV4-3	TRBJ2-3	many	TRBD2	CASSQGLAASTDTQYF	TGCGCCAGCAGCCAGGGACTAGCGGCCAGCACAGATACGCAGTATTTT
TRBV7-9	TRBJ2-1	many	NA	CASSSPETEYNEQFF	TGTGCCAGCAGCTCGCCGGAGACAGAGTACAATGAGCAGTTCTTC